The next 21 T cell receptor beta chains were all read from a single sample in a study of blood T cell repertoires in COVID-19. Generated by immunoSEQ multiplex PCR, the TCRdb table keeps only in-frame clones and is missing some. Of a few hundred thousand clones in the sample, roughly 80% were seen once. The specimen sequenced was peripheral blood. These receptors originate from a woman aged 55-69 years with acute or convalescent COVID-19.

J is TRBJ2-7 and V is TRBV3-1 (or the pseudogene TRBV3-2); perhaps TRBD1 as D (5 bases). Trimming took 0 bases from V and 2 from J, leaving 11 bases between them. This CDR3 has 15 residues. CDR1 and CDR2 (germline): LGHDT, YNNKEL (reference sequence). CDR3 residues: CASSQELVGPYEQYF. The CDR3 DNA reads TGTGCCAGCAGCCAAGAATTAGTGGGGCCCTACGAGCAGTACTTC.

The chain has TRBV6-1 and TRBJ1-3; 7 bases fit TRBD1. Germline CDR1 MNHNS, CDR2 SASEGT. J lost 0 bases, V lost 4 bases, and 6 bases had no gene match. CDR3 length: 16 residues. DNA for the CDR3: TGTGCCAGCAGTGCAAGGACAGGTTCCTCTGGAAACACCATATATTTT. Translated: CASSARTGSSGNTIYF.

V and J are TRBV2 and TRBJ1-1; unclear D gene. Trimming pared 8 bases from V and 1 base from J, leaving 17 bases between. The germline gives CDR1 SNHLY, CDR2 FYNNEI. This CDR3 is built from 15 residues. Here the CDR3 DNA reads TGTGCCAGCCCAGTTGCCAGAGGGAGGAACACTGAAGCTTTCTTT. As protein: CASPVARGRNTEAFF.

The V call is TRBV2, the J call TRBJ1-2; a weak D match, TRBD1 (5 bases). The V end was cut by 6 bases, the J end by 4 bases, with 12 bases between. Germline V CDR1 and CDR2: SNHLY, FYNNEI. The CDR3 has 13 residues. In DNA form, the CDR3 reads TGTGCCAGCAGCCCGGGGGGGACCTATGGCTACACCTTC. This gives the protein CASSPGGTYGYTF.

This chain joins TRBV11-2 and TRBJ1-1; D uncertain. Germline V gene sequence: CDR1 SGHAT, CDR2 FQNNGV. The CDR3 length is 15 residues. Between the trimmed V and J ends, which lost 3 bases and 0 bases, there was a span of 11 bases. The CDR3 sequence is CASSLRVGMNTEAFF. In DNA form, the CDR3 reads TGTGCCAGCAGCTTGAGGGTGGGCATGAACACTGAAGCTTTCTTT.

V usage is TRBV15 and J usage is TRBJ2-4; a weak D match, TRBD2 (6 bases). CDR1 is LNHNV, CDR2 YYDKDF, per germline (reference sequence). With 3 bases removed from V and 1 base from J, the gap between germline ends came to 7 bases. This CDR3 has 14 amino acids. As DNA, the CDR3 is TGTGCCACCAGCAGGGAGGGCGCCAAAAACATTCAGTACTTC. It encodes CATSREGAKNIQYF.

The rearrangement joins TRBV3-1 (or the pseudogene TRBV3-2) to TRBJ1-6, with D uncertain. The germline V gene has CDR1 LGHDT and CDR2 YNNKEL (reference sequence). The ends were cut back, 1 base at V and 9 bases at J, with 19 bases in the middle. The CDR3 totals 17 residues. CDR3 loop: CASSQVRGVGFGSPLHF. The DNA for the CDR3 is TGTGCCAGCAGCCAAGTCCGTGGAGTGGGTTTCGGTTCACCCCTCCACTTT.

V gene TRBV9 combines with J gene TRBJ2-3; 9 bases are a match to TRBD2. Germline V gene lookup returns CDR1 SGDLS and CDR2 YYNGEE. CDR3 length: 16 residues. The trim removed 0 bases at V and 5 bases at J, leaving 7 bases unmatched. In DNA, the CDR3 is TGTGCCAGCAGCGTAGAGTCGCGGGGGGGCTTAGATACGCAGTATTTT. Translated, it gives CASSVESRGGLDTQYF.

The J gene is TRBJ1-2, the V gene TRBV2; TRBD1 aligns across 8 bases. The V gene's germline CDR1 is SNHLY and CDR2 FYNNEI. After removal of 6 bases from V and 1 base from J, the junction contained 4 bases not matched to a gene. The CDR3 covers 14 residues. The CDR3 loop reads CASRQGELNYGYTF. The CDR3 DNA is TGTGCCAGCAGACAGGGGGAGCTTAACTATGGCTACACCTTC. Full variable domain (missing parts from reference TRBV2 and TRBJ1-2): EPEVTQTPSHQVTQMGQEVILRCVPISNHLYFYWYRQILGQKVEFLVSFYNNEISEKSEIFDDQFSVERPDGSNFTLKIRSTKLEDSAMYFCASRQGELNYGYTFGSGTRLTVV.

This chain uses TRBV7-2 with TRBJ1-1; D is ambiguous. Germline assignment: CDR1 SGHTA and CDR2 FQGNSA. The V end was cut by 2 bases, the J end by 4 bases, with 11 bases between. This CDR3 is 14 amino acids long. DNA of the CDR3: TGTGCCAGCAGCTTAATTTATCAGGCCACTGAAGCTTTCTTT. This translates into CASSLIYQATEAFF.

The chain links TRBV19 to TRBJ1-4, with unresolved D. V was cut by 1 base and J by 2 bases, with 14 bases left in between. This CDR3 spans 17 amino acids. CDR1 LNHDA and CDR2 SQIVND come from the germline V gene (reference sequence). CDR3 coding DNA: TGTGCCAGTAGTATAGCAAAGGGAGATTGGACTAATGAAAAACTGTTTTTT. This codes for CASSIAKGDWTNEKLFF.

The chain joins TRBV3-1 (or the pseudogene TRBV3-2) to TRBJ1-1, with no clear D. V lost 3 bases and J lost 3, with 8 bases in between. The germline V gene has CDR1 LGHDT and CDR2 YNNKEL (reference sequence). The CDR3 has 13 residues. The CDR3 protein is CASSHFGDTEAFF. The CDR3 DNA is TGTGCCAGCAGCCACTTCGGAGACACTGAAGCTTTCTTT.

The chain employs TRBV3-1 (or the pseudogene TRBV3-2) and TRBJ2-3; TRBD2 matches 7 bases. This CDR3 is 15 amino acids long. In germline, CDR1 is LGHDT, CDR2 YNNKEL (reference sequence). J gave up 2 bases and V 6 bases, and 8 bases lay outside the gene matches. The CDR3 sequence: CASRMSGALTDTQYF. The CDR3, as DNA: TGTGCCAGCAGGATGAGCGGGGCCCTCACAGATACGCAGTATTTT.

This sequence joins TRBV6-2 or TRBV6-3 and TRBJ1-2; D remains ambiguous. The V end lost 2 bases, the J end lost 3 bases, and 13 bases lay between the germline ends. Germline V gives CDR1 MNHEY, CDR2 SVGEGT. This CDR3 spans 15 amino acids. CDR3 sequence reads: CASSYRLGSHYGYTF. The CDR3 DNA sequence: TGTGCCAGCAGTTACAGATTGGGCTCTCACTATGGCTACACCTTC.

For this clone: This sample also contains other DNA sequences that code for the same CDR3. The V gene is TRBV19, the J gene TRBJ1-1; D is uncertain. CDR1 LNHDA and CDR2 SQIVND come from the germline V gene (reference sequence). Trimming pared 5 bases from V and 1 base from J, leaving 11 bases between. The CDR3 is 14 residues long. The CDR3 nucleotides read TGTGCCAGTAGTCCCCAGACGGGGAACACTGAAGCTTTCTTT. It specifies CASSPQTGNTEAFF.

The rearrangement links TRBV7-3 to TRBJ2-3, with 10 bases aligning to TRBD2. Per germline, CDR1 SGHTA and CDR2 FQGTGA. V lost 2 bases to trimming and J lost 0 bases; unmatched junction nucleotides: 14. There are 20 residues in the CDR3. The CDR3 spells CASSLLGLAGAQTSTDTQYF. DNA of the CDR3: TGTGCCAGCAGCTTATTAGGGCTAGCGGGGGCACAAACTAGCACAGATACGCAGTATTTT.

This chain uses TRBV18 with TRBJ1-2; 7 bases map to TRBD1. This CDR3 is 16 amino acids long. With 2 bases clipped from V and 4 bases from J, the junction kept 10 bases outside the gene matches. Germline CDR1 KGHSH, CDR2 LQKENI. The CDR3 coding sequence is TGTGCCAGCTCACCATTCTATGCGTCAGGGGGCTATGGCTACACCTTC. Translated: CASSPFYASGGYGYTF.

The CDR3 here is CATSDSGDTDTQYF. CDR3 in DNA: TGTGCCACCAGTGATTCGGGGGACACAGATACGCAGTATTTT. This chain joins TRBV24-1 and TRBJ2-3; perhaps TRBD2 as D (6 bases). This CDR3 is built from 14 residues. The V end lost 2 bases, the J end lost 2 bases, and 7 bases lay between the germline ends. Germline assignment: CDR1 KGHDR and CDR2 SFDVKD.

The chain couples TRBV7-6 to TRBJ2-3, with D perhaps matching TRBD2 (6 bases). Germline values: CDR1 SGHVS, CDR2 FNYEAQ. The CDR3 is 15 amino acids. The germline V and J ends were trimmed by 1 base and 3 bases, with 11 bases remaining between them. The CDR3 protein is CASSLGQGGTDTQYF. CDR3 nucleotides: TGTGCCAGCAGCTTAGGCCAGGGAGGAACAGATACGCAGTATTTT.

This sequence joins TRBV7-3 and TRBJ1-2; D call uncertain. This CDR3 has 14 residues. V lost 1 base and J lost 0, with 6 bases in between. Germline loops: CDR1 SGHTA, CDR2 FQGTGA. CDR3 DNA sequence: TGTGCCAGCAGCTTAAGGCCCACTAACTATGGCTACACCTTC. Protein sequence: CASSLRPTNYGYTF.

The rearrangement joins TRBV5-6 to TRBJ1-6, with 12 bases matching TRBD1. The CDR3 is made up of 17 amino acids. CDR1 SGHDT and CDR2 YYEEEE come from the germline V gene. Losses at the gene ends were 3 bases for V and 6 bases for J; bases not matched to a gene: 7. This CDR3 is CASSSDGDRGPNSPLHF. CDR3 sequence (DNA): TGTGCCAGCAGCTCCGATGGGGACAGGGGGCCTAATTCACCCCTCCACTTT.